Each of the 29 T cell receptor beta chains below was sequenced from the same sample in a study of metastatic and nonmetastatic thyroid tumors. No treatment of any kind had been given to any patient before thyroid surgery. TCRdb used MiXCR to call clones anew from the PCR reads. The data show roughly 7,000 clones, 25% to 35% seen once. Sequencing input: tumor tissue. The receptors were sampled from a female donor with papillary thyroid cancer or a benign thyroid nodule (not recorded which). Some clones in this sample may be carry-over from other donors' samples.

The V gene is TRBV5-1, the J gene TRBJ2-1, with a possible D match to TRBD2 (5 bases). The germline CDR1 and CDR2 sequences are SGHRS and YFSETQ. This CDR3 contains 12 residues. V gave up 4 bases and J gave up 10 bases, with 12 bases separating them. CDR3 sequence reads: CASSAGRWEQFF. CDR3 nucleotide sequence: TGCGCCAGCAGCGCGGGCCGGTGGGAGCAGTTCTTC.

This sequence joins TRBV4-1 and TRBJ2-5, with 7 bases that match TRBD2. Looked up from germline, CDR1 is MGHRA and CDR2 is YSYEKL. V was pared by 4 bases and J by 4 bases, with 9 bases of the junction left unmatched. The CDR3 totals 15 residues. The CDR3 nucleotides are TGCGCCAGCAGCCGCACGCTAGCGGAGAGAGAGACCCAGTACTTC. This sequence encodes CASSRTLAERETQYF.

The CDR3 reads CASSSLAGADTQYF. CDR3 nucleotide sequence: TGTGCCAGTAGTAGTCTAGCGGGAGCCGATACGCAGTATTTT. This rearrangement joins TRBV19 to TRBJ2-3, with 10 bases fitting TRBD2. The trim removed 4 bases at V and 6 bases at J, leaving 4 bases unmatched. Germline CDR1 LNHDA, CDR2 SQIVND (reference sequence). The CDR3 extends over 14 amino acids.

In this sample, this clone turned up a few times. V usage is TRBV12-3 or TRBV12-4 and J usage is TRBJ1-2; D unresolved. The CDR3 spans 13 residues. V lost 0 bases and J lost 6, with 8 bases in between. The DNA of the CDR3 is TGTGCCAGCAGTTTAGCGCAAGGAGATGGCTACACCTTC. This translates into CASSLAQGDGYTF.

The chain carries TRBV20-1 and TRBJ1-1; no clear D gene. The CDR3 sequence is 14 residues long. The germline gives CDR1 DFQATT, CDR2 SNEGSKA (reference sequence). Between the trimmed V and J ends, which lost 0 bases and 4 bases, there was a span of 12 bases. This CDR3 is CSARESGRVTEAFF. CDR3 DNA: TGCAGTGCTAGAGAGTCGGGGAGAGTCACTGAAGCTTTCTTT.

This clone is medium-sized (0.01 to 0.1%) within its sample. The chain is built from TRBV2 and TRBJ1-5; D call uncertain. The length of the CDR3 is 14 residues. CDR1 is SNHLY and CDR2 is FYNNEI in the germline V gene. Deletions cut 1 base from V and 1 base from J, with 5 bases between. CDR3 nucleotides: TGTGCCAGCAGTGAAGTGGGCAGCAATCAGCCCCAGCATTTT. This encodes CASSEVGSNQPQHF.

This clone was counted a few times. The chain has TRBV6-1 and TRBJ1-1; D is unresolved. The length of the CDR3 is 14 residues. V was trimmed by 4 bases and J by 8 bases, leaving 17 bases between them. Per the germline V gene, CDR1 is MNHNS and CDR2 is SASEGT. CDR3 sequence: CASSVELSPGEAFF. The CDR3 coding sequence is TGTGCCAGCAGTGTGGAATTATCCCCGGGGGAAGCTTTCTTT.

This clone was found a few times. This rearrangement joins TRBV24-1 to TRBJ2-2; TRBD1 is a possible D gene (7 bases). The V gene lost 5 bases and the J gene lost 5 bases, with 14 bases spanning the gap. CDR3 length: 15 amino acids. Germline CDR1 is KGHDR and CDR2 is SFDVKD. The CDR3 loop reads CATSGAPGGTGELFF. The CDR3 DNA reads TGTGCCACCAGTGGTGCGCCAGGGGGGACCGGGGAGCTGTTTTTT.

This rearrangement joins TRBV25-1 to TRBJ1-1; no clear D. The ends were cut back, 3 bases at V and 3 bases at J, with 11 bases in the middle. Germline CDR1 reads MGHDK; CDR2 reads SYGVNS. The CDR3 loop spans 14 amino acids. The CDR3 loop reads CASSDGGKDTEAFF. Written as DNA, the CDR3 is TGTGCCAGCAGTGACGGAGGTAAGGACACTGAAGCTTTCTTT.

This chain connects TRBV7-9 to TRBJ2-5; 8 bases map to TRBD2. CDR1 and CDR2 from the germline V gene are SEHNR and FQNEAQ (reference sequence). Trimming removed 4 bases from V and 5 bases from J; junction bases left unmatched: 9. The CDR3 is 15 amino acids. CDR3: CASSSLGGGGETQYF. As DNA, the CDR3 is TGTGCCAGCAGCTCTCTCGGTGGCGGGGGGGAGACCCAGTACTTC. Complete variable domain (other parts from reference TRBV7-9 and TRBJ2-5): DTGVSQNPRHKITKRGQNVTFRCDPISEHNRLYWYRQTLGQGPEFLTYFQNEAQLEKSRLLSDRFSAERPKGSFSTLEIQRTEQGDSAMYLCASSSLGGGGETQYFGPGTRLLVL.

The chain carries TRBV6-1 and TRBJ1-6; D uncertain. Germline values: CDR1 MNHNS, CDR2 SASEGT. The ends were cut back, 5 bases at V and 7 bases at J, with 21 bases in the middle. This CDR3 has 17 amino acids. In DNA, the CDR3 is TGTGCCAGCAGTCCCCCTAGGACGGGCAAAGGAAATTCACCCCTCCACTTT. Protein sequence: CASSPPRTGKGNSPLHF.

This clone was seen more than once but under ten times. The chain has TRBV15 and TRBJ2-1; 10 positions agree with TRBD1. Germline V gene data show CDR1 as LNHNV and CDR2 as YYDKDF (reference sequence). With V trimmed by 1 base and J by 6 bases, 3 bases remained unmatched. CDR3 length: 15 amino acids. CDR3 in DNA: TGTGCCACCAGCAGAGCGGGACAGGGGATCAATGAGCAGTTCTTC. Translated, it gives CATSRAGQGINEQFF.

As regards this clone: A read error may account for a junction end that differs from germline. The chain couples TRBV7-9 to TRBJ2-7, with D tentatively TRBD1 (5 bases). This CDR3 has 14 residues. CDR1 and CDR2 from the germline V gene are SEHNR and FQNEAQ (reference sequence). CDR3 sequence reads: CAGSPQTGERGQYF. For the CDR3, the DNA is TGTGCCGGCAGCCCGCAGACTGGTGAAAGGGGGCAGTACTTC.

This clone is labeled medium-sized. Written as DNA, the CDR3 is TGTGCCGGGGGCGGGGACAGTTTCTCTGGGGCCAACGTCCTGACTTTC. As protein: CAGGGDSFSGANVLTF. The J gene is TRBJ2-6, the V gene TRBV7-9; perhaps TRBD1 as D (7 bases). The CDR3 spans 16 residues. Germline CDR1 is SEHNR and CDR2 is FQNEAQ (reference sequence). Trimming removed 11 bases at V and 0 bases at J, with 17 bases between. Full variable domain (remainder filled in from reference TRBV7-9 and TRBJ2-6): DTGVSQNPRHKITKRGQNVTFRCDPISEHNRLYWYRQTLGQGPEFLTYFQNEAQLEKSRLLSDRFSAERPKGSFSTLEIQRTEQGDSAMYLCAGGGDSFSGANVLTFGAGSRLTVL.

The rearrangement links TRBV11-2 to TRBJ2-2, with D tentatively TRBD1 (5 bases). The length of the CDR3 is 16 residues. CDR1 and CDR2 (germline): SGHAT, FQNNGV. V was shortened by 5 bases and J by 1 base, with 14 bases between the two germline ends. The CDR3 DNA reads TGTGCCAGCAGCGCTGTCCGGACATGGAACACCGGGGAGCTGTTTTTT. Protein sequence: CASSAVRTWNTGELFF.

The V and J genes are TRBV6-6 and TRBJ2-1; D is ambiguous. Looked up from germline, CDR1 is MNHNY and CDR2 is SVGAGI (reference sequence). This CDR3 spans 15 amino acids. With 0 bases removed from V and 5 bases from J, the gap between germline ends came to 11 bases. This CDR3 is CASSYSRTWDNEQFF. The CDR3 DNA reads as TGTGCCAGCAGTTACTCACGAACATGGGACAATGAGCAGTTCTTC.

The V and J genes are TRBV12-3 or TRBV12-4 and TRBJ2-7; D remains ambiguous. V was shortened by 6 bases and J by 3 bases, with 12 bases between the two germline ends. This CDR3 is 13 amino acids long. The CDR3 nucleotides are TGTGCCAGCAGCCCGCTTAACTACTACGAGCAGTACTTC. Residues: CASSPLNYYEQYF.

The chain recombines TRBV5-4 with TRBJ2-1; tentatively, D is TRBD2 (6 bases). This CDR3 comprises 15 residues. The germline gives CDR1 SGHNT, CDR2 YYREEE (reference sequence). V was shortened by 2 bases and J by 7 bases, with 16 bases between the two germline ends. In DNA form, the CDR3 reads TGTGCCAGCAGCTTAGGCGGGAAAGGGCCTAATGAGCAGTTCTTC. This codes for CASSLGGKGPNEQFF.

This clone was recorded a few times. The rearrangement links TRBV6-6 to TRBJ2-5, with D possibly TRBD1 on 5 matching bases. Germline CDR1 is MNHNY and CDR2 is SVGAGI (reference sequence). The ends were cut back, 0 bases at V and 0 bases at J, with 11 bases in the middle. The length of the CDR3 is 16 residues. CDR3 coding DNA: TGTGCCAGCAGTTACTCGGTGTCAGGGTACCAAGAGACCCAGTACTTC. Translation gives CASSYSVSGYQETQYF.

This clone was seen more than once but under ten times. Other DNA sequences in this specimen translate into the identical CDR3. The chain has TRBV6-2 or TRBV6-3 and TRBJ1-2; TRBD1 aligns across 10 bases. Germline CDR1 is MNHEY and CDR2 is SVGEGT. The CDR3 covers 17 residues. V was clipped by 2 bases and J by 2 bases; unmatched bases: 8. The CDR3 sequence is CASSYAGTGAGNYGYTF. DNA of the CDR3: TGTGCCAGCAGTTACGCCGGGACAGGGGCAGGAAACTATGGCTACACCTTC.

Within the sample, this clone is medium-sized (0.01 to 0.1%). This chain's CDR3 is CASSVAPGDGTEAFF. Written as DNA, the CDR3 is TGTGCCAGCAGCGTAGCCCCCGGTGATGGAACTGAAGCTTTCTTT. This sequence joins TRBV9 and TRBJ1-1; D remains unclear. The V end was cut by 0 bases, the J end by 5 bases, with 14 bases between. Germline CDR1 is SGDLS and CDR2 is YYNGEE. This CDR3 is 15 amino acids long.

The V gene is TRBV28, the J gene TRBJ1-1; D gene uncertain. There are 16 residues in the CDR3. V lost 6 bases and J 0 bases, leaving 17 bases between the germline ends. The germline V gene encodes CDR1 MDHEN and CDR2 SYDVKM. Here the CDR3 reads CASRTYSGYLNTEAFF. The CDR3 DNA sequence: TGTGCCAGCAGAACCTATTCAGGATATCTGAACACTGAAGCTTTCTTT.

The rearrangement joins TRBV11-3 to TRBJ2-3, with 8 bases identical to TRBD2. Germline CDR1 SGHNT, CDR2 YENEEA. The V and J ends lost 1 base and 7 bases, in that order; junction bases with no gene match: 4. This CDR3 is built from 14 residues. The CDR3 region has the DNA TGTGCCAGCAGCTTAGGCGGGGGGCAATATACGCAGTATTTT. Its protein is CASSLGGGQYTQYF.

This clone was counted many times. The V and J genes are TRBV18 and TRBJ1-6; a weak D match, TRBD1 (5 bases). Trimming pared 3 bases from V and 10 bases from J, leaving 13 bases between. Per germline, CDR1 KGHSH and CDR2 LQKENI. This CDR3 has 14 amino acids. CDR3 bases: TGTGCCAGCTCACCGGGCGGGGGGGAGTCACCCCTCCACTTT. Translation gives CASSPGGGESPLHF.

This clone has only one observation. The chain couples TRBV20-1 to TRBJ2-7; TRBD2 is a possible D gene (6 bases). V was clipped by 4 bases and J by 4 bases, with 23 bases between them. CDR1 and CDR2 from the germline V gene are DFQATT and SNEGSKA (reference sequence). The CDR3 consists of 16 residues. The CDR3 reads CSATPPGLPRGYEQYF. In DNA, the CDR3 is TGCAGTGCTACTCCCCCGGGACTCCCACGGGGTTACGAGCAGTACTTC.

This clone has only a few counts. The chain uses TRBV6-1 and TRBJ2-2; D gene uncertain. Germline-derived CDR1 and CDR2 are MNHNS and SASEGT. The V and J ends lost 6 bases and 2 bases respectively, with 1 base between them. The CDR3 runs to 11 residues. Written as DNA, the CDR3 is TGTGCCAGCAGCAACACCGGGGAGCTGTTTTTT. It encodes CASSNTGELFF.

This chain joins TRBV19 and TRBJ2-1, with 7 positions matching TRBD1. J gave up 5 bases and V 10 bases, and 14 bases lay outside the gene matches. Per the germline V gene, CDR1 is LNHDA and CDR2 is SQIVND (reference sequence). CDR3 length equals 15 residues. CDR3 coding DNA: TGTGCCACTCGACAGGGTATCTTGAGTCACAATGAGCAGTTCTTC. Its translation is CATRQGILSHNEQFF.

This clone is medium-sized. The chain recombines TRBV15 with TRBJ2-3; 8 bases agree with TRBD2. Germline V lookup: CDR1 LNHNV, CDR2 YYDKDF (reference sequence). The CDR3 loop spans 21 amino acids. The junction had 17 bases not matched to a gene; V was cut back by 0 bases and J by 0 bases. CDR3 residues: CATSRDWRGSGRPPSTDTQYF. The CDR3 region has the DNA TGTGCCACCAGCAGAGATTGGAGGGGCAGCGGGAGACCACCTAGCACAGATACGCAGTATTTT.

This clone showed up just a few times. This chain uses TRBV4-1 with TRBJ2-1; D gene unclear. V lost 0 bases, J lost 8 bases, and 8 bases lay in between. The CDR3 contains 13 residues. Per the germline V gene, CDR1 is MGHRA and CDR2 is YSYEKL. CDR3 coding DNA: TGCGCCAGCAGCCAAGAGGCCCAGGATGAGCAGTTCTTC. Translating gives CASSQEAQDEQFF.